Each of the 27 T cell receptor beta chains below was sequenced from the same sample in a study of CD8 T cells in ankylosing spondylitis. TCRdb re-called the 5' RACE reads through MiXCR, storing one row per CDR3 protein. The sample gives approximately 140,000 distinct CDR3 sequences, approximately 48% of which show up once; around 15% is in the top ten. Sequenced sample: synovial fluid, either unsorted or a sorted T cell fraction (not recorded which). These receptors were obtained from a male donor with ankylosing spondylitis.

The CDR3 coding sequence is TGTGCCATCAGCCCCCGGCGGGGAAGCTCTGGAAACACCATATATTTT. Its translation: CAISPRRGSSGNTIYF. This chain connects TRBV10-3 to TRBJ1-3, with D uncertain. Looked up from germline, CDR1 is ENHRY and CDR2 is SYGVKD. Trimming removed 6 bases from V and 0 bases from J, with 15 bases in between. There are 16 residues in the CDR3.

The chain uses TRBV5-6 and TRBJ2-5, with D possibly being TRBD1 (6 bases). This CDR3 spans 14 amino acids. CDR1 SGHDT and CDR2 YYEEEE come from the germline V gene. The V end was cut by 3 bases, the J end by 1 base, with 10 bases between. The CDR3 spells CASSSTGLQETQYF. DNA for the CDR3: TGTGCCAGCAGCTCAACAGGGCTCCAAGAGACCCAGTACTTC.

This clonotype came up a few times. The chain couples TRBV27 to TRBJ1-3, with 8 bases lining up with TRBD1. Germline CDR1 MNHEY, CDR2 SMNVEV (reference sequence). The CDR3 runs 16 residues. The ends lost 3 bases at V and 2 bases at J; junction bases unmatched: 6. The CDR3 coding sequence is TGTGCCAGCAGTTTTCCCCAGGGGGCGACTGGAAACACCATATATTTT. This encodes CASSFPQGATGNTIYF.

This clonotype showed up just a few times. The chain has TRBV7-8 and TRBJ2-7; D is undetermined. The V end was cut by 5 bases, the J end by 4 bases, with 18 bases between. The CDR3 runs to 15 residues. Germline V lookup: CDR1 SGHVS, CDR2 FQNEAQ. DNA for the CDR3: TGTGCCAGCAGCCCCCGTAGTGGGTGGTTTTACGAGCAGTACTTC. Translating gives CASSPRSGWFYEQYF.

This clonotype was observed a few times. The J gene is TRBJ1-2, the V gene TRBV7-9; D gene unclear. V dropped 0 bases and J dropped 13 bases, with 12 bases sitting between them. CDR1 is SEHNR and CDR2 is FQNEAQ in the germline V gene (reference sequence). The CDR3 is 12 residues long. CDR3 in DNA: TGTGCCAGCAGCTTAGCGACTCGAGTCTGCACCTTC. Amino acid sequence: CASSLATRVCTF.

The V gene is TRBV5-1, the J gene TRBJ2-7; no reliable D call. Germline CDR1 reads SGHRS; CDR2 reads YFSETQ. CDR3 length: 14 amino acids. V lost 2 bases and J 2 bases, leaving 11 bases between the germline ends. The CDR3 reads CASSLGHQAYEQYF. CDR3 nucleotide sequence: TGCGCCAGCAGCTTAGGCCATCAGGCCTACGAGCAGTACTTC.

This clonotype has more than one count but fewer than ten. J is TRBJ2-7 and V is TRBV10-2; 9 bases agree with TRBD1. Trimming cost V 7 bases and J 4 bases; bases outside gene matches: 8. The germline CDR1 and CDR2 sequences are WSHSY and SAAADI. The CDR3 sequence is 14 residues long. DNA of the CDR3: TGCGCCAGCAACCCGGGACAGGGTCTGTACGAGCAGTACTTC. Its translation: CASNPGQGLYEQYF.

The chain recombines TRBV20-1 with TRBJ2-7, with D perhaps being TRBD1 or TRBD2 (5 bases each). V lost 0 bases and J 0 bases, leaving 12 bases between the germline ends. This CDR3 is 15 amino acids long. Looked up from germline, CDR1 is DFQATT and CDR2 is SNEGSKA (reference sequence). CDR3 sequence reads: CSAREGVFASYEQYF. In DNA, the CDR3 is TGCAGTGCTAGAGAGGGGGTATTTGCCTCCTACGAGCAGTACTTC.

V usage is TRBV3-1 and J usage is TRBJ1-5, with D maybe TRBD1 (5 bases). Germline CDR1 and CDR2: LGHDT and YNNKEL (reference sequence). With 0 bases removed from V and 3 bases from J, the gap between germline ends came to 24 bases. The CDR3 sequence is 20 residues long. The CDR3 region is CASSQDREREGPRTNQPQHF. CDR3 coding DNA: TGTGCCAGCAGCCAAGATAGGGAGCGGGAGGGACCGAGGACCAATCAGCCCCAGCATTTT. The complete variable domain, with remaining parts taken from reference TRBV3-1 and TRBJ1-5, reads DTAVSQTPKYLVTQMGNDKSIKCEQNLGHDTMYWYKQDSKKFLKIMFSYNNKELIINETVPNRFSPKSPDKAHLNLHINSLELGDSAVYFCASSQDREREGPRTNQPQHFGDGTRLSIL.

The rearrangement uses TRBV12-3 or TRBV12-4 and TRBJ1-4; 7 nucleotides align to TRBD1. Trimming removed 0 bases from V and 5 bases from J; junction bases left unmatched: 3. This CDR3 comprises 15 residues. CDR3 protein: CASSLALTGNEKLFF. The CDR3 DNA reads as TGTGCCAGCAGTTTAGCCTTGACAGGGAATGAAAAACTGTTTTTT.

This clonotype has just a few counts. The chain joins TRBV25-1 to TRBJ2-7, with 9 nucleotides matching TRBD2. The V gene's germline CDR1 is MGHDK and CDR2 SYGVNS. The V segment lost 4 bases and the J segment 4 bases; nucleotides outside the gene matches: 8. The CDR3 runs 15 residues. This chain's CDR3 is CASSAPTSGYYEQYF. As DNA, the CDR3 is TGTGCCAGCAGTGCCCCGACTAGCGGCTATTACGAGCAGTACTTC.

The rearrangement uses TRBV29-1 and TRBJ2-7; D might be TRBD1 (6 bases). Germline lookup yields CDR1 SQVTM and CDR2 ANQGSEA. Trimming took off 1 base at V and 3 bases at J, with 10 bases between the two ends. CDR3 length equals 13 residues. The CDR3 DNA follows: TGCAGCGTTGAAGCAGGGGCTGGCTACGAGCAGTACTTC. Encoded protein: CSVEAGAGYEQYF.

V is TRBV7-9 and J is TRBJ2-5; weak D call: TRBD2 (6 bases). Looked up from germline, CDR1 is SEHNR and CDR2 is FQNEAQ (reference sequence). The V end was cut by 6 bases, the J end by 1 base, with 15 bases between. The CDR3 runs to 15 residues. The CDR3 DNA is TGTGCCAGCAGTTGGGTCGGGAGTGGCCAAGAGACCCAGTACTTC. Its protein is CASSWVGSGQETQYF.

The table lists this clonotype with many counts. V is TRBV6-2 or TRBV6-3 and J is TRBJ2-3, with D unresolved. Trimming stripped 4 bases from V and 6 bases from J, with 14 bases between. The CDR3 spans 14 residues. Germline CDR1 and CDR2: MNHEY and SVGEGT. CDR3 in amino acids: CASSFSQESDTQYF. In DNA form, the CDR3 reads TGTGCCAGCAGTTTTTCACAAGAGTCGGATACGCAGTATTTT.

This clonotype turned up a few times. J is TRBJ2-2 and V is TRBV5-1, with no clear D. The CDR3 covers 13 residues. The germline V and J ends were trimmed by 3 bases and 9 bases, with 12 bases remaining between them. From germline, CDR1 is SGHRS and CDR2 YFSETQ. CDR3 residues: CASSWPKVRELFF. The CDR3 region has the DNA TGCGCCAGCAGCTGGCCGAAGGTTAGGGAGCTGTTTTTT.

The chain employs TRBV19 and TRBJ2-5; 7 bases are shared with TRBD2. CDR1 is LNHDA and CDR2 is SQIVND in the germline V gene (reference sequence). This CDR3 region has 13 residues. The V segment lost 5 bases and the J segment 7 bases; nucleotides outside the gene matches: 7. CDR3 nucleotide sequence: TGTGCCAGTAGTCCCAGACTAGCCGGGACCCAGTACTTC. It yields the protein CASSPRLAGTQYF.

This clonotype turned up a few times. CDR3 in DNA: TGTGCCAGCAGACCGGGACAGCCCGCCGGGGAGCAGTTCTTC. It is translated as CASRPGQPAGEQFF. The chain links TRBV12-3 or TRBV12-4 to TRBJ2-1; 7 bases map to TRBD1. The CDR3 spans 14 residues. V was pared by 6 bases and J by 10 bases, with 12 bases of the junction left unmatched.

The chain carries TRBV6-5 and TRBJ2-7; TRBD1 matches 9 bases. Trimming took 0 bases from V and 3 from J; bases not matched to a gene: 6. The germline CDR1 and CDR2 sequences are MNHEY and SVGAGI. The CDR3 is 16 residues long. Here the CDR3 reads CASSYSSGTGFYEQYF. The CDR3 DNA reads as TGTGCCAGCAGTTACTCGTCCGGGACAGGGTTCTACGAGCAGTACTTC.

This sequence joins TRBV20-1 and TRBJ2-7, with D uncertain. V gave up 2 bases and J gave up 2 bases, with 10 bases separating them. This CDR3 comprises 13 residues. CDR1 is DFQATT and CDR2 is SNEGSKA in the germline V gene (reference sequence). CDR3 in amino acids: CSARPWAPYEQYF. The CDR3 DNA follows: TGCAGTGCTAGACCTTGGGCCCCCTACGAGCAGTACTTC.

The CDR3 protein is CASSLVIGAGCDTEAFF. In DNA form, the CDR3 reads TGTGCCAGCAGCTTAGTAATCGGGGCCGGATGTGACACTGAAGCTTTCTTT. V and J are TRBV7-8 and TRBJ1-1, with D maybe TRBD1 (5 bases). Looked up from germline, CDR1 is SGHVS and CDR2 is FQNEAQ. The CDR3 consists of 17 residues. Trimming left V 1 base short and J 3 bases short, with 18 bases between.

The CDR3 here is CASSAHVDEQFF. The CDR3 DNA is TGTGCCAGCAGTGCGCATGTTGATGAGCAGTTCTTC. This chain uses TRBV12-3 or TRBV12-4 with TRBJ2-1; unclear D gene. The CDR3 spans 12 residues. V lost 5 bases to trimming and J lost 8 bases, with 10 bases between them.

This clonotype occurred many times. The chain recombines TRBV6-1 with TRBJ1-6; D call uncertain. The CDR3 consists of 17 residues. With 6 bases removed from V and 6 bases from J, the gap between germline ends came to 21 bases. Per the germline V gene, CDR1 is MNHNS and CDR2 is SASEGT. The CDR3: CASRGMTTPEGNSPLHF. The CDR3 nucleotides read TGTGCCAGCAGGGGGATGACAACCCCGGAGGGTAATTCACCCCTCCACTTT.

V is TRBV18 and J is TRBJ1-6; D may be TRBD1 (5 bases). From germline, CDR1 is KGHSH and CDR2 LQKENI. The length of the CDR3 is 14 residues. Trimming shortened V by 1 base and J by 9 bases, and 10 bases separated the two germline ends. The CDR3 nucleotides read TGTGCCAGCTCACCACTACGGGGGGGTTCACCCCTCCACTTT. It codes for CASSPLRGGSPLHF.

The V call is TRBV12-3 or TRBV12-4, the J call TRBJ2-1; 7 nucleotides line up with TRBD2. The CDR3 is made up of 13 amino acids. J gave up 4 bases and V 6 bases, and 3 bases lay outside the gene matches. The CDR3 DNA sequence: TGTGCCAGCAGATGGGGACTATACAATGAGCAGTTCTTC. Protein product: CASRWGLYNEQFF.

This clonotype came up a few times. This chain links TRBV28 with TRBJ2-5; TRBD2 agrees at 15 bases. The length of the CDR3 is 21 residues. V was pared by 4 bases and J by 1 base, with 16 bases of the junction left unmatched. In germline, CDR1 is MDHEN, CDR2 SYDVKM. As DNA, the CDR3 is TGTGCCAGCAGTTCGAATTGGACTAGCGGGAGGGCTAAACTACTCCAAGAGACCCAGTACTTC. Translated, it gives CASSSNWTSGRAKLLQETQYF.

This chain uses TRBV15 with TRBJ2-7; a weak D match, TRBD2 (5 bases). Per the germline V gene, CDR1 is LNHNV and CDR2 is YYDKDF (reference sequence). V was clipped by 5 bases and J by 5 bases, with 28 bases between them. The CDR3 covers 18 residues. This CDR3 is CATSPWERQTLGWHEQYF. DNA for the CDR3: TGTGCCACCAGCCCTTGGGAGCGACAAACTCTGGGTTGGCACGAGCAGTACTTC.

For this clonotype: This may arise from a read error, as a much more abundant clone is one base away. Here the CDR3 omits its conserved ending phenylalanine or tryptophan, so a read error is the likely source. The J gene is TRBJ2-1, the V gene TRBV29-1; no clear D. Germline-derived CDR1 and CDR2 are SQVTM and ANQGSEA. The V gene lost 6 bases and the J gene lost 6 bases, with 15 bases spanning the gap. The CDR3 has 13 residues. The DNA of the CDR3 is TGCAGCGTCGAACCTGAAGCAGGCAATGAGCAGTTCTGC. Protein product: CSVEPEAGNEQFC.